This T cell receptor (beta chain) originates from a study of T cell changes during pregnancy in multiple sclerosis. In germline, CDR1 is LNHDA, CDR2 SQIVND (reference sequence). With 6 bases removed from V and 2 bases from J, the gap between germline ends came to 20 bases. The CDR3 totals 16 residues. Measured with immunoSEQ multiplex PCR; TCRdb has only the in-frame clones, and not every one. The data show under 45,000 clones, more than 85% seen once. Sequenced material: CD4+ T cells from peripheral blood mononuclear cells, taken in the third trimester of pregnancy. This clonotype was obtained from a female donor with multiple sclerosis, enrolled in a pregnancy study. The chain combines TRBV19 with TRBJ2-7, with D possibly TRBD2 on 6 matching bases. In DNA, the CDR3 is TGTGCCAGTAGCCCGGCGCGGGGATTTTCAACCTACGAGCAGTACTTC. It encodes CASSPARGFSTYEQYF.